Below, one TCR beta chain is given with its context. Its antigen remains unidentified. Measured with immunoSEQ multiplex PCR; TCRdb has only the in-frame clones, and not every one. The profile shows tens of thousands of clones, around nine tenths of them singletons. The data derive from a study of T cell responses to AZD1222 COVID-19 vaccine. Study summary: Second-dose recipients at about 4 or about 12 weeks were treated as one pooled group. Study-level results: Two AZD1222 administrations were followed by greater Spike-specific TCR breadth and depth.

Germline-derived CDR1 and CDR2 are ENHRY and SYGVKD. Trimming removed 0 bases from V and 3 bases from J; junction bases left unmatched: 4. This CDR3 is 16 amino acids long. This clonotype originated in an adult in good health. The genes are TRBV10-3 and TRBJ1-4; 7 positions agree with TRBD1. The sample was peripheral blood, taken on day 0 of AZD1222 vaccination. CDR3 sequence: CAISESVGTANEKLFF. For the CDR3, the DNA is TGTGCCATCAGTGAGTCGGTGGGGACAGCTAATGAAAAACTGTTTTTT.